This entry lists 25 T cell receptor beta chains sequenced from one sample in a study of control samples from healthy donors and cancer patients. The method was immunoSEQ multiplex PCR; TCRdb's version includes in-frame clones alone and lacks a portion of them. The sample has over 100,000 clones; around 93% are singletons. The sample taken for sequencing was blood. The receptors come from a woman between 45 and 60 years old in good health.

The chain recombines TRBV13 with TRBJ1-2, with TRBD1 matching over 8 bases. This CDR3 is 15 amino acids long. Germline-derived CDR1 and CDR2 are PRHDT and FYEKMQ (reference sequence). V lost 5 bases and J lost 5; bases outside the gene matches: 10. CDR3 protein: CASSAMGQDGYGYTF. The CDR3 DNA sequence: TGTGCCAGCAGCGCGATGGGACAGGATGGGTATGGCTACACCTTC.

The chain joins TRBV5-1 to TRBJ2-3; D is possibly TRBD1 (5 bases). CDR1 and CDR2 from the germline V gene are SGHRS and YFSETQ. There are 15 residues in the CDR3. V lost 0 bases and J lost 0, with 8 bases in between. The CDR3 bases are TGCGCCAGCAGCTTGGCCGGACACAGCACAGATACGCAGTATTTT. Translation: CASSLAGHSTDTQYF.

V is TRBV28 and J is TRBJ2-3, with 10 positions matching TRBD2. Germline CDR1 MDHEN, CDR2 SYDVKM. CDR3 size: 14 residues. The V segment lost 2 bases and the J segment 4 bases; nucleotides outside the gene matches: 0. The CDR3 loop reads CASSLGLAADTQYF. CDR3 bases: TGTGCCAGCAGTTTAGGACTAGCGGCAGATACGCAGTATTTT.

The V call is TRBV3-1 (or the pseudogene TRBV3-2), the J call TRBJ2-3; D call uncertain. Trimming left V 1 base short and J 2 bases short, with 7 bases between. Looked up from germline, CDR1 is LGHDT and CDR2 is YNNKEL (reference sequence). CDR3 length: 14 residues. The CDR3 DNA is TGTGCCAGCAGCCAAGTTCCCACCACAGATACGCAGTATTTT. Translating it yields CASSQVPTTDTQYF.

The chain carries TRBV5-1 and TRBJ2-3; D is unresolved. V gave up 1 base and J gave up 6 bases, with 18 bases separating them. Germline V gene data show CDR1 as SGHRS and CDR2 as YFSETQ. The CDR3 runs 16 residues. The CDR3 protein is CASSLSGRPGPDTQYF. DNA for the CDR3: TGCGCCAGCAGCTTGTCCGGACGGCCAGGCCCCGATACGCAGTATTTT.

This clone has a single count. The J gene is TRBJ1-2, the V gene TRBV19; D uncertain. Trimming removed 1 base from V and 8 bases from J, with 8 bases in between. Germline lookup yields CDR1 LNHDA and CDR2 SQIVND (reference sequence). The CDR3 is made up of 12 amino acids. The CDR3 DNA is TGTGCCAGTAGTATAGTTTCTGGAGGCTACACCTTC. This codes for CASSIVSGGYTF.

The chain joins TRBV28 to TRBJ2-3; 7 bases are a match to TRBD1. This CDR3 has 15 residues. V dropped 6 bases and J dropped 2; count of bases not matched to a gene: 8. Germline values: CDR1 MDHEN, CDR2 SYDVKM. This CDR3 is CASRNPGQFTDTQYF. The CDR3 DNA sequence: TGTGCCAGCAGGAACCCGGGACAGTTCACAGATACGCAGTATTTT.

Here the CDR3 DNA reads TGTGCCATCAGTGACCGGGACAGTGAAAAACTGTTTTTT. Translated, it gives CAISDRDSEKLFF. The gene calls are TRBV10-3 and TRBJ1-4; TRBD1 matches 7 bases. V lost 3 bases and J lost 7; bases outside the gene matches: 2. Germline loops: CDR1 ENHRY, CDR2 SYGVKD. CDR3 length: 13 amino acids.

The chain has TRBV19 and TRBJ2-1; 12 bases line up with TRBD2. Germline CDR1 reads LNHDA; CDR2 reads SQIVND (reference sequence). Germline trimming cut 8 bases from V and 7 bases from J; bases unmatched to any gene: 6. The CDR3 totals 14 residues. CDR3 coding DNA: TGTGCCAGTCGCGGACTAGCGGGAATGAATGAGCAGTTCTTC. This encodes CASRGLAGMNEQFF. Full variable domain (rest looked up from reference TRBV19 and TRBJ2-1): DGGITQSPKYLFRKEGQNVTLSCEQNLNHDAMYWYRQDPGQGLRLIYYSQIVNDFQKGDIAEGYSVSREKKESFPLTVTSAQKNPTAFYLCASRGLAGMNEQFFGPGTRLTVL.

This chain uses TRBV2 with TRBJ1-2, with no clear D. Trimming took off 1 base at V and 1 base at J, with 4 bases between the two ends. Germline V CDR1 and CDR2: SNHLY, FYNNEI. The CDR3 covers 13 residues. CDR3: CASSEDLNYGYTF. The CDR3 nucleotides are TGTGCCAGCAGTGAAGACCTTAACTATGGCTACACCTTC. The full variable domain, in which reference TRBV2 and TRBJ1-2 provide the parts outside the CDR3, is EPEVTQTPSHQVTQMGQEVILRCVPISNHLYFYWYRQILGQKVEFLVSFYNNEISEKSEIFDDQFSVERPDGSNFTLKIRSTKLEDSAMYFCASSEDLNYGYTFGSGTRLTVV.

The gene calls are TRBV2 and TRBJ1-6; D ambiguous. The CDR3 loop spans 14 amino acids. Germline values: CDR1 SNHLY, CDR2 FYNNEI. Trimming left V 6 bases short and J 4 bases short, with 10 bases between. CDR3 loop: CASRLDGYNSPLHF. The CDR3 DNA reads as TGTGCCAGCAGATTGGACGGATATAATTCACCCCTCCACTTT.

This clone was detected a few times. The chain joins TRBV2 to TRBJ2-7, with TRBD1 as a possible D gene (8 bases). Trimming stripped 4 bases from V and 3 bases from J, with 13 bases between. The germline gives CDR1 SNHLY, CDR2 FYNNEI. The CDR3 loop spans 14 amino acids. The CDR3 coding sequence is TGTGCCAGCAGTGTTAACAGGGGGGGCTACGAGCAGTACTTC. Encoded protein: CASSVNRGGYEQYF.

The gene calls are TRBV13 and TRBJ1-3, with unresolved D. With 1 base removed from V and 1 base from J, the gap between germline ends came to 8 bases. The V gene's germline CDR1 is PRHDT and CDR2 FYEKMQ (reference sequence). The CDR3 runs 15 residues. CDR3 sequence reads: CASSLALGSGNTIYF. The CDR3 bases are TGTGCCAGCAGCTTAGCCTTAGGGTCTGGAAACACCATATATTTT.

The chain uses TRBV6-4 and TRBJ1-4; weak D call: TRBD1 (5 bases). Germline V gene data show CDR1 as MRHNA and CDR2 as SNTAGT. Trimming took off 8 bases at V and 8 bases at J, with 21 bases between the two ends. CDR3 length: 15 amino acids. The CDR3 loop reads CASFQGKGEGEKLFF. The DNA for the CDR3 is TGTGCCAGCTTTCAGGGTAAGGGCGAAGGGGAAAAACTGTTTTTT.

This clone showed up just once. Other nucleotide sequences from this sample produce the same CDR3. The chain recombines TRBV5-4 with TRBJ1-1; maybe TRBD1 (5 bases). The length of the CDR3 is 14 residues. The germline V gene has CDR1 SGHNT and CDR2 YYREEE (reference sequence). V shed 0 bases and J shed 5 bases, with 11 bases lying between them. The CDR3: CASSLEGARTEAFF. For the CDR3, the DNA is TGTGCCAGCAGCTTGGAAGGGGCGAGGACTGAAGCTTTCTTT.

This clone occurred once. The chain is built from TRBV23-1 and TRBJ1-6; D might be TRBD1 (6 bases). TRBV23-1 is classed as an ORF, of uncertain function. Trimming cost V 8 bases and J 7 bases, with 9 bases left between them. The CDR3 covers 12 residues. The CDR3 loop is CASQDRNSPLHF. CDR3 coding DNA: TGCGCCAGCCAAGACAGGAATTCACCCCTCCACTTT.

The chain joins TRBV28 to TRBJ1-3; 7 positions match TRBD1. Germline V CDR1 and CDR2: MDHEN, SYDVKM. The CDR3 spans 14 residues. The V segment lost 8 bases and the J segment 0 bases; nucleotides outside the gene matches: 4. CDR3 nucleotides: TGTGCCAGCTCGGGGACAGACTCTGGAAACACCATATATTTT. Translating it yields CASSGTDSGNTIYF. The variable domain in full, with the rest retrieved from reference TRBV28 and TRBJ1-3, is DVKVTQSSRYLVKRTGEKVFLECVQDMDHENMFWYRQDPGLGLRLIYFSYDVKMKEKGDIPEGYSVSREKKERFSLILESASTNQTSMYLCASSGTDSGNTIYFGEGSWLTVV.

The genes are TRBV10-3 and TRBJ1-1; D not certain. The V gene's germline CDR1 is ENHRY and CDR2 SYGVKD. This CDR3 spans 15 amino acids. V was shortened by 3 bases and J by 3 bases, with 14 bases between the two germline ends. CDR3 residues: CAISDWPSGDTEAFF. CDR3 coding DNA: TGTGCCATCAGTGATTGGCCCTCGGGAGACACTGAAGCTTTCTTT.

V usage is TRBV5-1 and J usage is TRBJ1-2, with D perhaps TRBD1 (5 bases). Germline V gene lookup returns CDR1 SGHRS and CDR2 YFSETQ. The germline V and J ends were trimmed by 7 bases and 3 bases, with 16 bases remaining between them. This CDR3 region has 14 residues. In DNA, the CDR3 is TGCGCCAGCTCCCTGGGGGAGAGGGACTATGGCTACACCTTC. It translates to CASSLGERDYGYTF.

The chain combines TRBV5-1 with TRBJ2-1, with D perhaps given as TRBD1 or TRBD2 (6 bases each). Trimming shortened V by 4 bases and J by 3 bases, and 11 bases separated the two germline ends. The CDR3 contains 14 residues. Germline V CDR1 and CDR2: SGHRS, YFSETQ. As DNA, the CDR3 is TGCGCCAGCAGCCCGGGGGACATCTACAATGAGCAGTTCTTC. Residues: CASSPGDIYNEQFF.

The chain carries TRBV19 and TRBJ1-3; tentatively, D is TRBD1 (5 bases). In germline, CDR1 is LNHDA, CDR2 SQIVND (reference sequence). V lost 2 bases and J 0 bases, leaving 14 bases between the germline ends. The CDR3 sequence is 17 residues long. CDR3 bases: TGTGCCAGTAGTATAACTGGGAGGGGAAGCTCTGGAAACACCATATATTTT. As protein: CASSITGRGSSGNTIYF.

The chain is built from TRBV21-1 and TRBJ1-5. TRBV21-1 is given as a pseudogene. The CDR3 length is 18 residues. CDR3 coding DNA: TGTGCCAGCAGCAATCCTCATTATACACCGGCTAACAATCAGCCCCAGCATTTT. This sequence encodes CASSNPHYTPANNQPQHF.

This clone was observed a single time. The V and J genes are TRBV3-1 (or the pseudogene TRBV3-2) and TRBJ2-3; no definite D call. The germline CDR1 and CDR2 sequences are LGHDT and YNNKEL (reference sequence). This CDR3 has 15 amino acids. The V end lost 3 bases, the J end lost 4 bases, and 14 bases lay between the germline ends. The CDR3 nucleotides are TGTGCCAGCAGCCATTTAGGCCGGCCCCCAGATACGCAGTATTTT. This sequence encodes CASSHLGRPPDTQYF.

V is TRBV6-5 and J is TRBJ2-5; 7 nucleotides match TRBD2. V lost 0 bases to trimming and J lost 3 bases; unmatched junction nucleotides: 4. This CDR3 contains 15 residues. Germline lookup yields CDR1 MNHEY and CDR2 SVGAGI. The DNA of the CDR3 is TGTGCCAGCAGTTACTCCGGGACTAACAAAGAGACCCAGTACTTC. Translation: CASSYSGTNKETQYF.

The genes are TRBV10-3 and TRBJ2-7; 7 bases are shared with TRBD2. After removal of 5 bases from V and 0 bases from J, the junction contained 10 bases not matched to a gene. The CDR3 runs to 16 residues. CDR1 is ENHRY and CDR2 is SYGVKD in the germline V gene. DNA of the CDR3: TGTGCCATCAGTCTGGGAGGGGCAGGGTCCTCCTACGAGCAGTACTTC. Its translation: CAISLGGAGSSYEQYF.